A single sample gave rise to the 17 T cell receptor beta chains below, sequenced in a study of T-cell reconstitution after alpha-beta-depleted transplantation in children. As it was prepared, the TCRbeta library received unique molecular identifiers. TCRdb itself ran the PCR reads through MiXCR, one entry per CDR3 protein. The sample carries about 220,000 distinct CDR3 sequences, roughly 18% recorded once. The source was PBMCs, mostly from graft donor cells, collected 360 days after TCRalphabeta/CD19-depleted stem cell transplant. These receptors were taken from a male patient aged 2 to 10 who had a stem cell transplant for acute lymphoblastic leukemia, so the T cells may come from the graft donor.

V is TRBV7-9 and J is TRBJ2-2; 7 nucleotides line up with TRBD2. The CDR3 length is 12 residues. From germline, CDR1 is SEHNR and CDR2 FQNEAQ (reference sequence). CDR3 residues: CAWEGVTGELFF. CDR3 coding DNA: TGTGCTTGGGAGGGTGTGACCGGGGAGCTGTTTTTT.

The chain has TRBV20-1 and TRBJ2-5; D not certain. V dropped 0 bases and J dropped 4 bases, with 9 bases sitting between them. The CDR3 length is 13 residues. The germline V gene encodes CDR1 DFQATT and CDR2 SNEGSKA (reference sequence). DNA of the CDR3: TGCAGTGCTAGAGATGCCTACCGAGAGACCCAGTACTTC. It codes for CSARDAYRETQYF.

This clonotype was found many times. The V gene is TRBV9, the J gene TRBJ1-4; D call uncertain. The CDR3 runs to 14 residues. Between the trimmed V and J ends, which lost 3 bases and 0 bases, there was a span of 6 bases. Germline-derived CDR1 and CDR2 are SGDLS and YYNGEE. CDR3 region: CASSGLATNEKLFF. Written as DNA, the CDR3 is TGTGCCAGCAGCGGGCTTGCAACTAATGAAAAACTGTTTTTT. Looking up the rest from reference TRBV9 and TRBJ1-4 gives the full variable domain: DSGVTQTPKHLITATGQRVTLRCSPRSGDLSVYWYQQSLDQGLQFLIQYYNGEERAKGNILERFSAQQFPDLHSELNLSSLELGDSALYFCASSGLATNEKLFFGSGTQLSVL.

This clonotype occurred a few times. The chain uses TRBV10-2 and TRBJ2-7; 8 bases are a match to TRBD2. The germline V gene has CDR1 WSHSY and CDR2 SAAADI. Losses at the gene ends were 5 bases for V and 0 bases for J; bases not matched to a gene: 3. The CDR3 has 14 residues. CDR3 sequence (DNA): TGCGCCAGCAGTCAAACTAGCGGCTCCTACGAGCAGTACTTC. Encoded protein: CASSQTSGSYEQYF.

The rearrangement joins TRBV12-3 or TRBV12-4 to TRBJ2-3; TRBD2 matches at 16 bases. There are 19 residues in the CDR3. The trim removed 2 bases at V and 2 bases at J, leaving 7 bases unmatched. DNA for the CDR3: TGTGCCAGCAGTTTAAAGGGACTAGCGGGGGGGTCCGACACAGATACGCAGTATTTT. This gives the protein CASSLKGLAGGSDTDTQYF.

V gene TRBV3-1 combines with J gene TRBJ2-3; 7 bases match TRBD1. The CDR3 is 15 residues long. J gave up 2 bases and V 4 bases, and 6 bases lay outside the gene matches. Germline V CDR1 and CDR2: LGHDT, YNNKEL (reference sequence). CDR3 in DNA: TGTGCCAGCAGCCCCGGGACAGAGATCACAGATACGCAGTATTTT. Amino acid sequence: CASSPGTEITDTQYF.

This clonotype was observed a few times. CDR3: CASSPYRVGGEAFF. The CDR3 coding sequence is TGTGCCAGCAGCCCCTACCGAGTGGGGGGTGAAGCTTTCTTT. The V and J genes are TRBV7-9 and TRBJ1-1, with D perhaps TRBD1 (5 bases). Trimming left V 5 bases short and J 7 bases short, with 17 bases between. This CDR3 has 14 amino acids. CDR1 is SEHNR, CDR2 FQNEAQ, per germline (reference sequence).

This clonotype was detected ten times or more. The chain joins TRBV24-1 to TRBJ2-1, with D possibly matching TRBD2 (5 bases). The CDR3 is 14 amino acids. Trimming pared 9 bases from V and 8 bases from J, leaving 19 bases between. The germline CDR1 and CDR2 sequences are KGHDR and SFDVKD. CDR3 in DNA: TGTGCCACCCGAGGTCTACAGACCGGGGATGAGCAGTTCTTC. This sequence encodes CATRGLQTGDEQFF.

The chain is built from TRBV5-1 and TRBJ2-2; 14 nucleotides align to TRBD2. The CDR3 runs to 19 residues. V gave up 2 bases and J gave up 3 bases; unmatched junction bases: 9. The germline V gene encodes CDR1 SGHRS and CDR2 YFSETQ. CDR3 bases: TGCGCCAGCAGCTTCAATACTCCGGGACTAGCGGGGGACACCGGGGAGCTGTTTTTT. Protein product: CASSFNTPGLAGDTGELFF.

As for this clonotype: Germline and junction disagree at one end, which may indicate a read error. CDR3 nucleotide sequence: TGTGCCAGCAGGGAAGGCTCCTACGAGCAGTACTTC. It encodes CASREGSYEQYF. This chain uses TRBV6-1 with TRBJ2-7; D gene unclear. The germline V gene encodes CDR1 MNHNS and CDR2 SASEGT. This CDR3 spans 12 amino acids.

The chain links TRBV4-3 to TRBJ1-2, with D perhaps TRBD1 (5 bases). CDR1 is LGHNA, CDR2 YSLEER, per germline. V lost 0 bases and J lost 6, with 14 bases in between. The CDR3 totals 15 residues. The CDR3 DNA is TGCGCCAGCAGCCAAGATGGGAGACAGTTAAATGGCTACACCTTC. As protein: CASSQDGRQLNGYTF.

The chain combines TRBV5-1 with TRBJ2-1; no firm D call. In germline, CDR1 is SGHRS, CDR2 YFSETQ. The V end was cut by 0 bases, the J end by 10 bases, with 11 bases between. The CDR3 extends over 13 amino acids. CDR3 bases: TGCGCCAGCAGCTTGGCCGGGTCCGGCGAGCAGTTCTTC. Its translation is CASSLAGSGEQFF.

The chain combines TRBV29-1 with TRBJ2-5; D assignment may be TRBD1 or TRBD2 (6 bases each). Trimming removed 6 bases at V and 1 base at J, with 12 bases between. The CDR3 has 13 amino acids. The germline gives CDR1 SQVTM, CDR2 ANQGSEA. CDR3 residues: CSVVRGAQETQYF. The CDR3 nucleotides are TGCAGCGTCGTTAGGGGGGCCCAAGAGACCCAGTACTTC.

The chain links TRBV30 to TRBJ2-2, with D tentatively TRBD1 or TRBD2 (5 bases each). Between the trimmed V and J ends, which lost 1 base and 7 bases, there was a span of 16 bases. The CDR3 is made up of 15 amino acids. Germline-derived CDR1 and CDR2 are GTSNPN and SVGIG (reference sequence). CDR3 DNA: TGTGCCTGGAGTGATGGGGGTCGACAGTTCGGGGAGCTGTTTTTT. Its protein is CAWSDGGRQFGELFF.

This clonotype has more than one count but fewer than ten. CDR3 region: CASSQNRLRNTEAFF. The DNA for the CDR3 is TGTGCCAGCAGCCAGAACCGACTGAGGAACACTGAAGCTTTCTTT. The chain is built from TRBV5-5 and TRBJ1-1; unclear D gene. The CDR3 spans 15 residues. Trimming pared 4 bases from V and 1 base from J, leaving 14 bases between. The germline CDR1 and CDR2 sequences are SGHKS and YYEKEE (reference sequence).

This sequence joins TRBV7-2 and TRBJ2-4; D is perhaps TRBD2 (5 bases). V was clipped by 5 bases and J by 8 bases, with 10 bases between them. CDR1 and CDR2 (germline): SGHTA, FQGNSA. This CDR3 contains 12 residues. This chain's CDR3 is CASSRTEDIQYF. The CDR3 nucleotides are TGTGCCAGCAGCCGAACGGAGGACATTCAGTACTTC. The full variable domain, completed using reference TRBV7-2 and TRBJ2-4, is GAGVSQSPSNKVTEKGKDVELRCDPISGHTALYWYRQSLGQGLEFLIYFQGNSAPDKSGLPSDRFSAERTGGSVSTLTIQRTQQEDSAVYLCASSRTEDIQYFGAGTRLSVL.

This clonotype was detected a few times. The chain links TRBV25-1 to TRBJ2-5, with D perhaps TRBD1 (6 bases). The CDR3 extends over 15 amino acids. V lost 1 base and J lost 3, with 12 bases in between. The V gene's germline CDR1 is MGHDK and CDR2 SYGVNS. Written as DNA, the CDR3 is TGTGCCAGCAGTGAATTGAGGGCAGGGGAAGAGACCCAGTACTTC. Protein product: CASSELRAGEETQYF. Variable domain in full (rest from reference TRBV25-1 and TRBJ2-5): EADIYQTPRYLVIGTGKKITLECSQTMGHDKMYWYQQDPGMELHLIHYSYGVNSTEKGDLSSESTVSRIRTEHFPLTLESARPSHTSQYLCASSELRAGEETQYFGPGTRLLVL.